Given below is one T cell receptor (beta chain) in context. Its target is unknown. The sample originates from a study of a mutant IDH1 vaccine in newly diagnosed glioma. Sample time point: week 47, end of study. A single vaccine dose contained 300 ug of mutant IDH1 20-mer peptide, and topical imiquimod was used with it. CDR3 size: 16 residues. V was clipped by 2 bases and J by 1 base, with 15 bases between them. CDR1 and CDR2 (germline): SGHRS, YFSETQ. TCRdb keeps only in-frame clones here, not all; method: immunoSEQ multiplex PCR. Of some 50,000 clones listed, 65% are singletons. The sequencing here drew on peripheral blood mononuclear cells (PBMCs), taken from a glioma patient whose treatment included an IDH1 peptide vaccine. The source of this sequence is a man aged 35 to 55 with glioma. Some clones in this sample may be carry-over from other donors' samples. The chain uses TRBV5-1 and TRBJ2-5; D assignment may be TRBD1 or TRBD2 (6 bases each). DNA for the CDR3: TGCGCCAGCAGCTTCTTCTCGTGGGGGGCCCAAGAGACCCAGTACTTC. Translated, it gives CASSFFSWGAQETQYF.